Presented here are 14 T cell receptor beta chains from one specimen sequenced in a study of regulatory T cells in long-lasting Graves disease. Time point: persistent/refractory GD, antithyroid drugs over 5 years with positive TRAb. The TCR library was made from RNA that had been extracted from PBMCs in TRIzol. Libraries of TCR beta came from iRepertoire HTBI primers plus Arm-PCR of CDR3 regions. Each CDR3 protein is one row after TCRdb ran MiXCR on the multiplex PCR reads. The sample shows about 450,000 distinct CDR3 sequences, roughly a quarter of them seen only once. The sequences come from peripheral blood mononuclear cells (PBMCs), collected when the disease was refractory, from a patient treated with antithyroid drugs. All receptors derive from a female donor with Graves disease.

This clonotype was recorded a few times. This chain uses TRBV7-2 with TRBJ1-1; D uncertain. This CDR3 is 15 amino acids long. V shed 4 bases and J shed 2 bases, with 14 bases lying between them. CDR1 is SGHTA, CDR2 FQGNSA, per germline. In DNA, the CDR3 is TGTGCCAGCAGCTCATCCCGGGATTTAAACACTGAAGCTTTCTTT. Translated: CASSSSRDLNTEAFF.

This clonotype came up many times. DNA of the CDR3: TGTGCCAGCAGCCTACCGAGGGGATATAGCAATCAGCCCCAGCATTTT. This encodes CASSLPRGYSNQPQHF. V is TRBV28 and J is TRBJ1-5, with D perhaps TRBD1 (5 bases). CDR3 length: 16 amino acids. Trimming shortened V by 6 bases and J by 0 bases, and 15 bases separated the two germline ends. CDR1 is MDHEN and CDR2 is SYDVKM in the germline V gene.

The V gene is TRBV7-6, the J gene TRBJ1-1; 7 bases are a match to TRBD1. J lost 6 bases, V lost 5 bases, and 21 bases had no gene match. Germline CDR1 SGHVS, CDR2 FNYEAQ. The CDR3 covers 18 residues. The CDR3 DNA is TGTGCCAGCAGCCCCCGTCGGCTAGGGGGACAGCAAAGATCTGAAGCTTTCTTT. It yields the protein CASSPRRLGGQQRSEAFF.

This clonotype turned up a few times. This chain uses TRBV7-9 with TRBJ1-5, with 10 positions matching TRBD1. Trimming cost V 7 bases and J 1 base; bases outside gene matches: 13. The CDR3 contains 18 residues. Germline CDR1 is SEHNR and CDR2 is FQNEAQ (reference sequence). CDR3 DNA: TGTGCCAGCATCCCTACCTCGGGACAGGGGTCGAGCAATCAGCCCCAGCATTTT. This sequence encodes CASIPTSGQGSSNQPQHF.

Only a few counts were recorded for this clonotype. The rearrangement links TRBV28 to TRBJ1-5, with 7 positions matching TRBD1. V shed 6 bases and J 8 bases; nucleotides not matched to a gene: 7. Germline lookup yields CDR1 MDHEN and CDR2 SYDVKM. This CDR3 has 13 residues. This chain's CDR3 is CASRERGQKPQHF. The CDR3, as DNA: TGTGCCAGCAGAGAAAGGGGGCAGAAGCCCCAGCATTTT. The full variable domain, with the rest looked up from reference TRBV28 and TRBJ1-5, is DVKVTQSSRYLVKRTGEKVFLECVQDMDHENMFWYRQDPGLGLRLIYFSYDVKMKEKGDIPEGYSVSREKKERFSLILESASTNQTSMYLCASRERGQKPQHFGDGTRLSIL.

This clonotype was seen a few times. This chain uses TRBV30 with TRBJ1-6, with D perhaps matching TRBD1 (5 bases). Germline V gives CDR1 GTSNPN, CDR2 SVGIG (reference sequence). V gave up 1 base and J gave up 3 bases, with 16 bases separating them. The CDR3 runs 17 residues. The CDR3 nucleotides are TGTGCCTGGAGTGCTCCCGACAGAACAATCTATAATTCACCCCTCCACTTT. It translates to CAWSAPDRTIYNSPLHF.

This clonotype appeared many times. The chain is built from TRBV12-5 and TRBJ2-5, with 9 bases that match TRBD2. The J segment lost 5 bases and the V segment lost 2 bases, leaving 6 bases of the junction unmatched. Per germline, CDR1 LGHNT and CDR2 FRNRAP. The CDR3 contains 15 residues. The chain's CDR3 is CASGLWREGRETQYF. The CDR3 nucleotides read TGTGCTAGTGGTTTGTGGCGGGAGGGGCGGGAGACCCAGTACTTC.

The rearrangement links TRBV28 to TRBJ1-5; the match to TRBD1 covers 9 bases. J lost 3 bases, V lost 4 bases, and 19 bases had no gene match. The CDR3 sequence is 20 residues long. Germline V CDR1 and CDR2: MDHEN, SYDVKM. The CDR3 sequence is CASSSPPGQGYSPLNQPQHF. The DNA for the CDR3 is TGTGCCAGCAGTTCCCCCCCGGGACAGGGTTATTCACCACTCAATCAGCCCCAGCATTTT.

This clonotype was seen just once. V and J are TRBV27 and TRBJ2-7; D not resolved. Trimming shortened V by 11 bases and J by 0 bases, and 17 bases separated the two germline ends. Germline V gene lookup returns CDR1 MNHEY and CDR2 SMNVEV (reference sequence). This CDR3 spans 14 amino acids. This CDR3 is CAVSGRPPSYEQYF. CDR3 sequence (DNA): TGTGCCGTCTCCGGACGGCCCCCCTCCTACGAGCAGTACTTC.

CDR3 protein: CASAAGAPYAEAFF. In DNA form, the CDR3 reads TGCGCCAGCGCCGCGGGGGCCCCTTACGCTGAAGCTTTCTTT. The chain couples TRBV5-1 to TRBJ1-1, with D possibly being TRBD1 (6 bases). The CDR3 is made up of 14 amino acids. Trimming took off 7 bases at V and 6 bases at J, with 19 bases between the two ends. CDR1 is SGHRS, CDR2 YFSETQ, per germline.

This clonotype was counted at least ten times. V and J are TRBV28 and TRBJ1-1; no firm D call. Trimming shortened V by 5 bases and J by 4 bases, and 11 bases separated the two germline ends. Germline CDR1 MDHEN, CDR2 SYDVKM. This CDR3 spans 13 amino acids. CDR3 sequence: CASSVRGPTEAFF. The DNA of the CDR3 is TGTGCCAGCAGTGTCAGAGGGCCCACTGAAGCTTTCTTT.

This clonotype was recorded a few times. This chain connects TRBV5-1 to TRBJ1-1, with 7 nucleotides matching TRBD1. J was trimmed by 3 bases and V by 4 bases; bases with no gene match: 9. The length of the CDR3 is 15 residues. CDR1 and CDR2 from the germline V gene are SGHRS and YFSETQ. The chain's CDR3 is CASSRRTGGDTEAFF. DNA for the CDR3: TGCGCCAGCAGCCGACGGACAGGTGGGGACACTGAAGCTTTCTTT.

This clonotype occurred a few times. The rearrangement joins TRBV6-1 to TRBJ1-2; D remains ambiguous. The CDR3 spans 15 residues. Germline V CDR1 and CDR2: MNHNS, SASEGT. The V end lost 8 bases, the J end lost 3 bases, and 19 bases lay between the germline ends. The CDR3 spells CASGDLTPPDYGYTF. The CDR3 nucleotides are TGTGCCAGCGGCGACCTGACTCCACCAGACTATGGCTACACCTTC.

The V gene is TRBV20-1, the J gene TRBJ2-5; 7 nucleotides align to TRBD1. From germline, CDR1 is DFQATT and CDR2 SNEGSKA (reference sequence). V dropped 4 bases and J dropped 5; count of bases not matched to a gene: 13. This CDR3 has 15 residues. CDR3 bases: TGCAGTGCTACATTAACAGGGGCCGGGTTGGAGACCCAGTACTTC. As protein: CSATLTGAGLETQYF.